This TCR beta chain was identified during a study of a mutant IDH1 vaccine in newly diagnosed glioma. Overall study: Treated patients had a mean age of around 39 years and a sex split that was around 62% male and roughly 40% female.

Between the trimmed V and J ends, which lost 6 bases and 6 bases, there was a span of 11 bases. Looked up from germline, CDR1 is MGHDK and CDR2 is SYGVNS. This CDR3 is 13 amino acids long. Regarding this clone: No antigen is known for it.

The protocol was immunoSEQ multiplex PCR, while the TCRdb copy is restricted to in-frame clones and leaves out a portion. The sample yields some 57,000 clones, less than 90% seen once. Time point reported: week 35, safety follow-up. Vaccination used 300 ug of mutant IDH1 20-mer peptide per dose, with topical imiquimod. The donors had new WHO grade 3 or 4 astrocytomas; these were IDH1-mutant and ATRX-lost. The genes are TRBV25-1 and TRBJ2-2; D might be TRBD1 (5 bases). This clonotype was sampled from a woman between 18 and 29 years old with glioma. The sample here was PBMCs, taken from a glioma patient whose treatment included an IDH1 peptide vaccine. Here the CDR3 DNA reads TGTGCCAGCAGGCAGGGTAGACCCGGGGAGCTGTTTTTT. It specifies CASRQGRPGELFF. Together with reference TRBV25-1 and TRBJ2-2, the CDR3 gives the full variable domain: EADIYQTPRYLVIGTGKKITLECSQTMGHDKMYWYQQDPGMELHLIHYSYGVNSTEKGDLSSESTVSRIRTEHFPLTLESARPSHTSQYLCASRQGRPGELFFGEGSRLTVL.